A single sample is the source of the 12 T cell receptor beta chains below, sequenced in a study of blood T cell repertoires in COVID-19. The data were produced by immunoSEQ multiplex PCR, yet TCRdb's version contains in-frame clones alone and is incomplete. In the table there are some 240,000 clones, more than 65% of which are singletons. The sample comprised peripheral blood. These TCRs come from a woman aged 40 to 49 who had recovered from COVID-19.

The chain recombines TRBV6-6 with TRBJ2-3, with TRBD1 matching over 9 bases. Per germline, CDR1 MNHNY and CDR2 SVGAGI (reference sequence). The CDR3 has 14 residues. With V trimmed by 7 bases and J by 6 bases, 8 bases remained unmatched. CDR3 in amino acids: CASTDGTGTDTQYF. CDR3 sequence (DNA): TGTGCCAGCACCGACGGGACAGGGACCGATACGCAGTATTTT.

This clone was counted a single time. The chain uses TRBV6-1 and TRBJ1-2; D is possibly TRBD1 (5 bases). The CDR3 length is 16 residues. V was clipped by 4 bases and J by 2 bases, with 17 bases between them. Germline V gives CDR1 MNHNS, CDR2 SASEGT. In DNA, the CDR3 is TGTGCCAGCAGTGCCTACCGGTCGACAGTCAACTATGGCTACACCTTC. As protein: CASSAYRSTVNYGYTF.

The rearrangement uses TRBV19 and TRBJ2-1; D remains unclear. With 3 bases removed from V and 5 bases from J, the gap between germline ends came to 17 bases. CDR1 LNHDA and CDR2 SQIVND come from the germline V gene (reference sequence). This CDR3 has 16 amino acids. The CDR3 DNA is TGTGCCAGTAGTATCACAGCCCCCAGGCCCGACAATGAGCAGTTCTTC. It specifies CASSITAPRPDNEQFF.

V gene TRBV3-1 (or the pseudogene TRBV3-2) combines with J gene TRBJ2-1; 7 bases map to TRBD1. The CDR3 spans 11 residues. Germline V gene lookup returns CDR1 LGHDT and CDR2 YNNKEL (reference sequence). The V segment lost 4 bases and the J segment 14 bases; nucleotides outside the gene matches: 5. CDR3 residues: CASSPDRAEFF. CDR3 DNA: TGTGCCAGCAGCCCCGACAGGGCGGAGTTCTTC.

Only a few counts were recorded for this clone. The CDR3 region is CASSYTGGAYQPQHF. CDR3 DNA: TGTGCCAGCAGTTACACAGGGGGCGCGTATCAGCCCCAGCATTTT. The rearrangement joins TRBV6-2 or TRBV6-3 to TRBJ1-5, with 9 bases matching TRBD1. Germline-derived CDR1 and CDR2 are MNHEY and SVGEGT. V was pared by 2 bases and J by 5 bases, with 4 bases of the junction left unmatched. The CDR3 is 15 amino acids.

In DNA, the CDR3 is TGCGCCAGCAGCCAGGGTGTCCCGGGGTCTTCCAGCTCCTACAATGAGCAGTTCTTC. It encodes CASSQGVPGSSSSYNEQFF. The rearrangement joins TRBV4-3 to TRBJ2-1; possible D gene TRBD2, 5 bases. Germline-derived CDR1 and CDR2 are LGHNA and YSLEER. V was trimmed by 3 bases and J by 0 bases, leaving 21 bases between them. The CDR3 runs 19 residues.

This chain joins TRBV18 and TRBJ2-2; D is possibly TRBD1 (6 bases). The germline V gene encodes CDR1 KGHSH and CDR2 LQKENI. The CDR3 extends over 16 amino acids. The V gene lost 4 bases and the J gene lost 1 base, with 13 bases spanning the gap. The CDR3 region is CASSLTARGNTGELFF. The CDR3 bases are TGTGCCAGCTCACTAACAGCCAGGGGGAACACCGGGGAGCTGTTTTTT. Using reference TRBV18 and TRBJ2-2 for the parts outside the CDR3, the full variable domain is NAGVMQNPRHLVRRRGQEARLRCSPMKGHSHVYWYRQLPEEGLKFMVYLQKENIIDESGMPKERFSAEFPKEGPSILRIQQVVRGDSAAYFCASSLTARGNTGELFFGEGSRLTVL.

The chain joins TRBV7-6 to TRBJ2-3; a weak D match, TRBD1 (6 bases). Looked up from germline, CDR1 is SGHVS and CDR2 is FNYEAQ. V was clipped by 6 bases and J by 7 bases, with 17 bases between them. CDR3 length: 14 amino acids. The CDR3 coding sequence is TGTGCCAGCAGTTCCCTCCAGGGGATGAATACGCAGTATTTT. Translation: CASSSLQGMNTQYF.

This clone was found a few times. The rearrangement uses TRBV5-1 and TRBJ2-1; possible D gene TRBD1, 5 bases. The germline V gene has CDR1 SGHRS and CDR2 YFSETQ. The CDR3 spans 15 residues. V was cut by 7 bases and J by 3 bases, with 17 bases left in between. The CDR3 protein is CASHAEPGNYNEQFF. As DNA, the CDR3 is TGCGCCAGCCACGCGGAGCCAGGGAACTACAATGAGCAGTTCTTC. The whole variable domain, remainder taken from reference TRBV5-1 and TRBJ2-1, is KAGVTQTPRYLIKTRGQQVTLSCSPISGHRSVSWYQQTPGQGLQFLFEYFSETQRNKGNFPGRFSGRQFSNSRSEMNVSTLELGDSALYLCASHAEPGNYNEQFFGPGTRLTVL.

The chain links TRBV5-1 to TRBJ2-2, with D tentatively TRBD1 (6 bases). CDR1 is SGHRS, CDR2 YFSETQ, per germline. Trimming shortened V by 7 bases and J by 3 bases, and 10 bases separated the two germline ends. CDR3 size: 13 residues. CDR3 amino acids: CASAGADTGELFF. The CDR3 nucleotides read TGCGCCAGCGCAGGGGCAGACACCGGGGAGCTGTTTTTT.

J is TRBJ2-2 and V is TRBV9, with 8 bases fitting TRBD2. The CDR3 has 17 amino acids. Germline V gives CDR1 SGDLS, CDR2 YYNGEE. Trimming cost V 4 bases and J 4 bases; bases outside gene matches: 12. CDR3 region: CASSSRGGTMGTGELFF. In DNA, the CDR3 is TGTGCCAGCAGCTCCCGGGGGGGAACTATGGGCACCGGGGAGCTGTTTTTT.

This rearrangement joins TRBV7-3 to TRBJ2-6; 8 nucleotides align to TRBD1. From germline, CDR1 is SGHTA and CDR2 FQGTGA. This CDR3 has 18 residues. Unmatched junction bases numbered 9, after V lost 4 bases and J lost 1 base. The CDR3 spells CASSSTGGGLSGANVLTF. CDR3 in DNA: TGTGCCAGCAGCTCCACAGGGGGTGGGCTTTCTGGGGCCAACGTCCTGACTTTC.